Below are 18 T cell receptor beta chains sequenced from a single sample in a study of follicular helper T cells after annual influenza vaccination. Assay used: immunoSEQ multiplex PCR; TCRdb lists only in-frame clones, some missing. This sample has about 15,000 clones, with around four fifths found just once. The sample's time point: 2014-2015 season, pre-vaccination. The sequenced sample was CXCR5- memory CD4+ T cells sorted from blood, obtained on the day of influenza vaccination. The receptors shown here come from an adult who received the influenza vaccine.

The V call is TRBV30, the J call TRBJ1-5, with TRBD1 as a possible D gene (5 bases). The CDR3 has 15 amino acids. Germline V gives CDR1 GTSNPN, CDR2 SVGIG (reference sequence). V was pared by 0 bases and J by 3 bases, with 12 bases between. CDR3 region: CAWSVPGTFNQPQHF. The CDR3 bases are TGTGCCTGGAGTGTACCCGGGACCTTCAATCAGCCCCAGCATTTT.

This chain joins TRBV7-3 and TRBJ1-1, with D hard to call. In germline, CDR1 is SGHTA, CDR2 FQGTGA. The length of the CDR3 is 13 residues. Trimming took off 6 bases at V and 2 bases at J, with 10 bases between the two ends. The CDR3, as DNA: TGTGCCAGCAGACCGGACCCAAACACTGAAGCTTTCTTT. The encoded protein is CASRPDPNTEAFF. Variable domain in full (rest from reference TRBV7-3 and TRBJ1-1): GAGVSQTPSNKVTEKGKYVELRCDPISGHTALYWYRQSLGQGPEFLIYFQGTGAADDSGLPNDRFFAVRPEGSVSTLKIQRTERGDSAVYLCASRPDPNTEAFFGQGTRLTVV.

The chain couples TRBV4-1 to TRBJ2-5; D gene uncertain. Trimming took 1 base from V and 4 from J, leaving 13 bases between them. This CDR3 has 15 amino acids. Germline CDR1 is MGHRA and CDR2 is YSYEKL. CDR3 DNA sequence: TGCGCCAGCAGCCAAGGGGTTGGGCGCCTAGAGACCCAGTACTTC. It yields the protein CASSQGVGRLETQYF.

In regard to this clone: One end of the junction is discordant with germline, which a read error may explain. The CDR3 reads CASSLAREQFF. The CDR3 DNA reads as TGTGCCAGCAGCCTAGCCCGGGAGCAGTTCTTC. V usage is TRBV7-2 and J usage is TRBJ2-1, with a tentative D call TRBD2 (5 bases). Germline CDR1 is SGHTA and CDR2 is FQGNSA. This CDR3 comprises 11 residues.

The CDR3 sequence is CASSPDRAGNQPQHF. The CDR3 nucleotides are TGTGCCAGCAGCCCCGACAGGGCTGGCAATCAGCCCCAGCATTTT. This sequence joins TRBV2 and TRBJ1-5; 7 nucleotides align to TRBD1. The germline V gene has CDR1 SNHLY and CDR2 FYNNEI. CDR3 length: 15 residues. V lost 6 bases to trimming and J lost 2 bases; unmatched junction nucleotides: 7. Complete variable domain (other parts from reference TRBV2 and TRBJ1-5): EPEVTQTPSHQVTQMGQEVILRCVPISNHLYFYWYRQILGQKVEFLVSFYNNEISEKSEIFDDQFSVERPDGSNFTLKIRSTKLEDSAMYFCASSPDRAGNQPQHFGDGTRLSIL.

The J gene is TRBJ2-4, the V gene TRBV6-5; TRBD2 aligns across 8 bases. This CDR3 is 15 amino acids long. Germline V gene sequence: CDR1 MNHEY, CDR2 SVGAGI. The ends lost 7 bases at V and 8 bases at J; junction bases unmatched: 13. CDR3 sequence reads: CASKRTSSFPYIQYF. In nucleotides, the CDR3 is TGTGCCAGCAAACGGACTAGCTCGTTCCCCTACATTCAGTACTTC.

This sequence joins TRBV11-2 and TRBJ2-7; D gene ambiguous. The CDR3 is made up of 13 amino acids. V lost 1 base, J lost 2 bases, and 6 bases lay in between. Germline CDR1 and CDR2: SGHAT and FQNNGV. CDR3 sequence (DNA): TGTGCCAGCAGCTTAGGTGTGGCCTACGAGCAGTACTTC. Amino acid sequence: CASSLGVAYEQYF. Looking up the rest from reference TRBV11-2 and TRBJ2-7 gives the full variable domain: EAGVAQSPRYKIIEKRQSVAFWCNPISGHATLYWYQQILGQGPKLLIQFQNNGVVDDSQLPKDRFSAERLKGVDSTLKIQPAKLEDSAVYLCASSLGVAYEQYFGPGTRLTVT.

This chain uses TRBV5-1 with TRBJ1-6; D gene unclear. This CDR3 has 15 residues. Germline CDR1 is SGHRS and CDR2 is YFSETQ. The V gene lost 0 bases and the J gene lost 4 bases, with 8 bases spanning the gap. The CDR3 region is CASSLDSGYNSPLHF. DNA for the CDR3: TGCGCCAGCAGCTTGGATTCGGGGTATAATTCACCCCTCCACTTT.

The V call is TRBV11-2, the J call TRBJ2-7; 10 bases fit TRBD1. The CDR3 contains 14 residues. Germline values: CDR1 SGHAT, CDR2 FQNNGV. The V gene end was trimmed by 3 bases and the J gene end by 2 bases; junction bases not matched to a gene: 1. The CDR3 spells CASSFDRGPYEQYF. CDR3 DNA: TGTGCCAGCAGCTTCGACAGGGGGCCCTACGAGCAGTACTTC.

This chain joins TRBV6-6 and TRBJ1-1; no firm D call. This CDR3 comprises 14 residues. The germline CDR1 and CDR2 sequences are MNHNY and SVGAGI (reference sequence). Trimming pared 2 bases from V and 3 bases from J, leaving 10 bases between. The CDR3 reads CASSYRSRDTEAFF. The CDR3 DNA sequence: TGTGCCAGCAGTTACAGGAGTCGGGACACTGAAGCTTTCTTT.

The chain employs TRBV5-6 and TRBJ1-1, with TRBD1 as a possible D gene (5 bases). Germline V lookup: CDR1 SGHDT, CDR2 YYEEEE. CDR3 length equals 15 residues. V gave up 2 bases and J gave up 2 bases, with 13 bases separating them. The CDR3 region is CASSFGAGTNTEAFF. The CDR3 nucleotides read TGTGCCAGCAGCTTTGGTGCAGGGACCAACACTGAAGCTTTCTTT.

CDR3 region: CATRRAYQETQYF. The CDR3 DNA reads as TGTGCCACCCGGCGGGCCTACCAAGAGACCCAGTACTTC. This chain uses TRBV15 with TRBJ2-5; TRBD2 might be the D (5 bases). CDR1 LNHNV and CDR2 YYDKDF come from the germline V gene (reference sequence). The CDR3 runs to 13 residues. V lost 8 bases to trimming and J lost 0 bases, with 10 bases between them.

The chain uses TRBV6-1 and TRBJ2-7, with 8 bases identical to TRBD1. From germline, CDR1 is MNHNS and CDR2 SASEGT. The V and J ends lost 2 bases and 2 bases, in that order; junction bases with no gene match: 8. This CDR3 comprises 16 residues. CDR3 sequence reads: CASSELVRTGTYEQYF. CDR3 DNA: TGTGCCAGCAGTGAACTTGTAAGGACAGGGACCTACGAGCAGTACTTC.

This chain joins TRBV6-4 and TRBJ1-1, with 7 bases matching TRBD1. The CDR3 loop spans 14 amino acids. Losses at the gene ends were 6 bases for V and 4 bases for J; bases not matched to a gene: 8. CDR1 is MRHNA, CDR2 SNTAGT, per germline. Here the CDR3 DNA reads TGTGCCAGCAGGCCAGGGGGTAGTGGCACTGAAGCTTTCTTT. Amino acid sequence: CASRPGGSGTEAFF.

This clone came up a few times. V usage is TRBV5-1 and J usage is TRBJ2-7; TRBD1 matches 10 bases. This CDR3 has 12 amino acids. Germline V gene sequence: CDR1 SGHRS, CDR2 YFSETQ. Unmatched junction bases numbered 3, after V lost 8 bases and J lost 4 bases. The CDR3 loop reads CASRQGAYEQYF. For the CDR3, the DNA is TGCGCCAGTCGACAGGGGGCATACGAGCAGTACTTC.

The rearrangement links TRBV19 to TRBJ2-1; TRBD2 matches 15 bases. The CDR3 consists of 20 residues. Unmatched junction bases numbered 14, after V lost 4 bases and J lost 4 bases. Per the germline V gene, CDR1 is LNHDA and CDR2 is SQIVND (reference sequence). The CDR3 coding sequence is TGTGCCAGTAGTAGACCCCGTAGGACTAGCGGGGGGGCCCCGTACAATGAGCAGTTCTTC. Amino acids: CASSRPRRTSGGAPYNEQFF.

CDR3 DNA: TGTGCCAGCAGCGCTCCGCTAGCGCCAGAGACCCAGTACTTC. As protein: CASSAPLAPETQYF. The chain recombines TRBV9 with TRBJ2-5; a weak D match, TRBD2 (6 bases). The length of the CDR3 is 14 residues. Germline lookup yields CDR1 SGDLS and CDR2 YYNGEE. V was cut by 3 bases and J by 4 bases, with 13 bases left in between. Using reference TRBV9 and TRBJ2-5 for the parts outside the CDR3, the full variable domain is DSGVTQTPKHLITATGQRVTLRCSPRSGDLSVYWYQQSLDQGLQFLIQYYNGEERAKGNILERFSAQQFPDLHSELNLSSLELGDSALYFCASSAPLAPETQYFGPGTRLLVL.

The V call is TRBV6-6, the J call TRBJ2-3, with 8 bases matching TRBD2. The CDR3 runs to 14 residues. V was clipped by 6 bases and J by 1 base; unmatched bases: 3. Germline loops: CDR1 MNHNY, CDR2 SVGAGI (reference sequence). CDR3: CASSQTSGTDTQYF. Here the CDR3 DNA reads TGTGCCAGCAGCCAGACTAGCGGCACAGATACGCAGTATTTT.